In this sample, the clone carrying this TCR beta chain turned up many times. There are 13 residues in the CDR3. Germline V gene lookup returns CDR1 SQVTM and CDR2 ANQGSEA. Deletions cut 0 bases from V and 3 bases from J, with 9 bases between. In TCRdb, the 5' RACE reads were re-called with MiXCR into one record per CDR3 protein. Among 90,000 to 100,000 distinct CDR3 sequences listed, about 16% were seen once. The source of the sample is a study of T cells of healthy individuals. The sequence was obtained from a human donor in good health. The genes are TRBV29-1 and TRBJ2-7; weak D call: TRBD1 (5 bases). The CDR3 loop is CSVEDRTSYEQYF. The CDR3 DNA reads TGCAGCGTTGAAGATCGGACAAGCTACGAGCAGTACTTC.